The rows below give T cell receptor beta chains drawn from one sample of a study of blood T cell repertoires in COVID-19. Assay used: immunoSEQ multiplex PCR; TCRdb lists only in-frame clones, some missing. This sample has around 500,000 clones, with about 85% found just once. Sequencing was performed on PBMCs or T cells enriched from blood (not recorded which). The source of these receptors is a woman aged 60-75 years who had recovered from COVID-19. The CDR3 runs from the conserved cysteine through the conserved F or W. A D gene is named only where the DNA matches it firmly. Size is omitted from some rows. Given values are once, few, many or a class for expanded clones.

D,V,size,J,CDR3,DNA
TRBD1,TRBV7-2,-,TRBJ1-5,CASSTRDRGQPQHF,TGTGCCAGCAGCACCCGGGACAGGGGACAGCCCCAGCATTTT
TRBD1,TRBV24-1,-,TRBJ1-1,CATRGQGNMNTEAFF,TGTGCCACCAGGGGACAGGGGAATATGAACACTGAAGCTTTCTTT
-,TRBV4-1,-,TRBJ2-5,CASSQGGGLQETQYF,TGCGCCAGCAGCCAAGGGGGGGGGCTGCAAGAGACCCAGTACTTC
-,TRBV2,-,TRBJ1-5,CASGASRNQPQHF,TGTGCCAGCGGGGCCTCCCGAAATCAGCCCCAGCATTTT
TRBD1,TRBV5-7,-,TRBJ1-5,CASSLAPGGRNQPQHF,TGTGCCAGCAGCTTGGCGCCAGGGGGCCGCAATCAGCCCCAGCATTTT
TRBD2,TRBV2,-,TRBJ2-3,CASTPYSGGNTDTQYF,TGTGCCAGCACACCCTATAGCGGGGGGAACACAGATACGCAGTATTTT
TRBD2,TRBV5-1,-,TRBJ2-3,CASSSVTSGFSTDTQYF,TGCGCCAGCAGCTCAGTGACTAGCGGATTTAGCACAGATACGCAGTATTTT
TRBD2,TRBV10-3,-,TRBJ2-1,CAISESAQRGGEQFF,TGTGCCATCAGTGAGTCTGCCCAGCGGGGCGGTGAGCAGTTCTTC
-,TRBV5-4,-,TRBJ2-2,CASSLVGINTGELFF,TGTGCCAGCAGCTTGGTGGGCATCAACACCGGGGAGCTGTTTTTT
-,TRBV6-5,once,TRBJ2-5,CASSFGKYQETQYF,TGTGCCAGCAGTTTTGGCAAGTACCAAGAGACCCAGTACTTC
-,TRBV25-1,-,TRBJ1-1,CASRQGGRNTEAFF,TGTGCCAGCAGACAGGGTGGTCGGAACACTGAAGCTTTCTTT
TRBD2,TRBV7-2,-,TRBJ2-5,CASSLLAGYQETQYF,TGTGCCAGCAGCTTACTAGCGGGGTACCAAGAGACCCAGTACTTC
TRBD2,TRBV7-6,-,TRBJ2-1,CASSWGLAGGSSYNEQFF,TGTGCCAGCAGCTGGGGACTAGCGGGGGGGAGCTCCTACAATGAGCAGTTCTTC
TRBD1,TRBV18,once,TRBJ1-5,CASSRGQGARGQPQHF,TGTGCCAGCTCACGAGGACAGGGGGCGAGAGGTCAGCCCCAGCATTTT
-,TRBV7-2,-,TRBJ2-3,CATGERQRAGYTQYF,TGTGCCACCGGCGAGAGGCAGAGGGCCGGGTATACGCAGTATTTT
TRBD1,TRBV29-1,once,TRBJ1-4,CSVTGAYNEKLFF,TGCAGCGTCACAGGGGCCTATAATGAAAAACTGTTTTTT
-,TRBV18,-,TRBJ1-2,CASSRDIPLEGYTF,TGTGCCAGCTCCCGGGACATCCCCCTTGAGGGCTACACCTTC
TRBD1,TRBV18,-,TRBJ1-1,CASSPKQGDGTEAFF,TGTGCCAGCTCACCGAAACAGGGGGATGGCACTGAAGCTTTCTTT
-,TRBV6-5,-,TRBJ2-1,CASSYGPQPYNEQFF,TGTGCCAGCAGTTACGGGCCGCAGCCCTACAATGAGCAGTTCTTC
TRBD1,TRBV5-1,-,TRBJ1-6,CASSQGQTYSPLHF,TGCGCCAGCAGCCAGGGACAGACCTATTCACCCCTCCACTTT
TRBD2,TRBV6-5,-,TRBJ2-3,CASSLESGGAVHTQYF,TGTGCCAGCAGTTTAGAAAGCGGGGGGGCCGTGCATACGCAGTATTTT
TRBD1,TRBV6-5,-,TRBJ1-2,CASPTTGGNYGYTF,TGTGCCAGCCCAACGACAGGGGGAAACTATGGCTACACCTTC